This TCR beta chain is from a study of blood T cells in healthy people across ages. Trimming left V 7 bases short and J 4 bases short, with 16 bases between. CDR1 is SQVTM, CDR2 ANQGSEA, per germline. CDR3 size: 13 residues. This clonotype was picked up a small number of times. For the second PCR, which ran for about 7 to 12 cycles, a sample-barcoded 5' primer and a J-beta primer mix were used. TCRdb reprocessed the 5' RACE reads via MiXCR and lists one record per CDR3 protein. The sample carries roughly 560,000 distinct CDR3 sequences, around 24% recorded once. These data were also filed under a second study, of T cells of mothers and their children.

The clonotype comes from a boy younger than 18 in good health. J is TRBJ1-2 and V is TRBV29-1; D is perhaps TRBD1 (6 bases). The sequenced sample was blood. CDR3 residues: CSAMTGGAYGYTF. In nucleotides, the CDR3 is TGCAGCGCGATGACAGGTGGAGCCTATGGCTACACCTTC. The variable domain in full, with the rest retrieved from reference TRBV29-1 and TRBJ1-2, is SAVISQKPSRDICQRGTSLTIQCQVDSQVTMMFWYRQQPGQSLTLIATANQGSEATYESGFVIDKFPISRPNLTFSTLTVSNMSPEDSSIYLCSAMTGGAYGYTFGSGTRLTVV.